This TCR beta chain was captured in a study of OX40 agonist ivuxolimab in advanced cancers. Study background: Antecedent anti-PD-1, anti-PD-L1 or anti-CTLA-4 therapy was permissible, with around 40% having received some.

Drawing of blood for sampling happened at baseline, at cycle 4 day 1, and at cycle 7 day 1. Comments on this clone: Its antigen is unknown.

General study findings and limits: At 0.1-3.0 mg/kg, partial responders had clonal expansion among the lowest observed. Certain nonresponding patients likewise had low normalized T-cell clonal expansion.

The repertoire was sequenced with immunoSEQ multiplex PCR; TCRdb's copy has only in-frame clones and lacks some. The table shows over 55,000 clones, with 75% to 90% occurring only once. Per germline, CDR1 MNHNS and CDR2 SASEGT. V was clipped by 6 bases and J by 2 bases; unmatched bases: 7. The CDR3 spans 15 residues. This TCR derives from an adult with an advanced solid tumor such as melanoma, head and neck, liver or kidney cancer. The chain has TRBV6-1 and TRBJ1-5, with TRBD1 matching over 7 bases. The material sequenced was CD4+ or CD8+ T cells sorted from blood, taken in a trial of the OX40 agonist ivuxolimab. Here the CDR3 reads CASSLQGYGNQPQHF. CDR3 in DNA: TGTGCCAGCAGCCTACAGGGGTATGGCAATCAGCCCCAGCATTTT.